This T cell receptor beta chain was recorded in a study of cytomegalovirus exposure and HLA in healthy donors. Study-level points and caveats: It was taken for granted in presence/absence analyses that sequencing depth across donors was roughly uniform. Being indistinguishable, some V segments were excluded, TRBV6-2 and TRBV6-3 among them.

A word on this clone: Its specificity is unknown.

The PCR used 60 Vbeta and 13 Jbeta primers. Measured with immunoSEQ multiplex PCR; TCRdb has only the in-frame clones, and not every one. The sample has 45,000 to 65,000 clones, approximately 81% seen once. Germline V gene lookup returns CDR1 LNHDA and CDR2 SQIVND (reference sequence). This CDR3 is 15 amino acids long. V was pared by 6 bases and J by 2 bases, with 6 bases of the junction left unmatched. V is TRBV19 and J is TRBJ2-7; 11 nucleotides line up with TRBD2. The receptor comes from a woman aged 18-35 years in good health and CMV-seronegative. The sequencing sample was made of PBMCs. CDR3 region: CASSPSGLAAYEQYF. The CDR3 DNA reads as TGTGCCAGTAGCCCATCGGGACTAGCGGCCTACGAGCAGTACTTC. Supplemented by reference TRBV19 and TRBJ2-7, the full variable domain reads DGGITQSPKYLFRKEGQNVTLSCEQNLNHDAMYWYRQDPGQGLRLIYYSQIVNDFQKGDIAEGYSVSREKKESFPLTVTSAQKNPTAFYLCASSPSGLAAYEQYFGPGTRLTVT.